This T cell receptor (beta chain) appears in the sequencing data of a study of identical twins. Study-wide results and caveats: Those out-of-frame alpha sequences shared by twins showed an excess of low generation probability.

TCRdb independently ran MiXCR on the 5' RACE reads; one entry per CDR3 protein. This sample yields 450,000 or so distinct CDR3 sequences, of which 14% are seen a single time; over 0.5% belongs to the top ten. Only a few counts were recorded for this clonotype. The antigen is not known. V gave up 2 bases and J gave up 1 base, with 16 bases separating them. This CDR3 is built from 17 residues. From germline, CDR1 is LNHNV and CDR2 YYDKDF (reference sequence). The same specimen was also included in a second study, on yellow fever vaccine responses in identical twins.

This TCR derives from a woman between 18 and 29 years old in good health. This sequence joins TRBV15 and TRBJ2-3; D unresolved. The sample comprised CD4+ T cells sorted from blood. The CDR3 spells CATSRRSGLPGTDTQYF. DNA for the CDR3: TGTGCCACCAGCAGACGATCAGGCCTCCCCGGCACAGATACGCAGTATTTT.